This T cell receptor beta chain originates from a study of regulatory T cells in long-lasting Graves disease. Overall study findings and caveats: Among samples with persistent disease, TRBV28, TRBJ1-2 and TRBJ2-5 were favored.

This clonotype was detected many times. Its antigen is currently unknown. Time point meaning: newly diagnosed GD, antithyroid drugs for less than 3 months. The authors made the TCR library using RNA they extracted from PBMCs. The CDR3 contains 15 residues. The V end was cut by 5 bases, the J end by 2 bases, with 13 bases between. In germline, CDR1 is MNHNS, CDR2 SASEGT. Assembly of TCR beta libraries relied on iRepertoire HTBI primers together with Arm-PCR of CDR3 regions. Original methodology: The samples yielded approximately 62 TRBV and around 13 TRBJ segments. Each CDR3 protein is one row after TCRdb ran MiXCR on the multiplex PCR reads. The V and J calls follow TCRdb's processing rather than the paper's. Of under 500,000 distinct CDR3 sequences listed, less than 20% were seen once; the top ten hold 9.5% to 12%. The same specimen was also included in a second study, on T cells in Graves' hyperthyroidism and ophthalmopathy. As reported in that work: Through a model of 13 V-J features, ophthalmopathy was separated from stable hyperthyroidism. It was a median about 7.1 months before onset that the model predicted ophthalmopathy.

The sequences come from peripheral blood mononuclear cells (PBMCs), collected at new diagnosis, from a patient treated with antithyroid drugs. The TCR comes from a woman in her thirties with Graves disease. V is TRBV6-1 and J is TRBJ1-5; D may be TRBD1 (6 bases). In nucleotides, the CDR3 is TGTGCCAGCAGTCGCACAGGGAAGGGCAATCAGCCCCAGCATTTT. Encoded protein: CASSRTGKGNQPQHF.